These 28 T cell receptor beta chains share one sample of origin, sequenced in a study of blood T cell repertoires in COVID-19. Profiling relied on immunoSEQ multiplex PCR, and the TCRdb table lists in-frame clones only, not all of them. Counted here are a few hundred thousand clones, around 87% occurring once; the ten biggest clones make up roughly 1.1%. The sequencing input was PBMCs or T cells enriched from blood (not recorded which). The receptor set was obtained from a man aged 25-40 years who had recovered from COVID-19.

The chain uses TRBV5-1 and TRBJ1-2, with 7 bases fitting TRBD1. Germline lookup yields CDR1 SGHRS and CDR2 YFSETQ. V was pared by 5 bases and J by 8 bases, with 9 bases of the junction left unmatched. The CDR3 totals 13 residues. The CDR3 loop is CASSFARGQGYTF. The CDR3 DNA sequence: TGCGCCAGCAGTTTCGCCAGGGGACAGGGCTACACCTTC. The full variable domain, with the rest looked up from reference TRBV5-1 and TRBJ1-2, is KAGVTQTPRYLIKTRGQQVTLSCSPISGHRSVSWYQQTPGQGLQFLFEYFSETQRNKGNFPGRFSGRQFSNSRSEMNVSTLELGDSALYLCASSFARGQGYTFGSGTRLTVV.

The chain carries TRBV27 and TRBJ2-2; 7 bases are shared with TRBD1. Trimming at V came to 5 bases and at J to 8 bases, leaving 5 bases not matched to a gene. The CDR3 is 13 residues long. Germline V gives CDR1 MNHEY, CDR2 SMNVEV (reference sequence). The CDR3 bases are TGTGCCAGCAGTACCACAGGGGAGGGGGAGCTGTTTTTT. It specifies CASSTTGEGELFF.

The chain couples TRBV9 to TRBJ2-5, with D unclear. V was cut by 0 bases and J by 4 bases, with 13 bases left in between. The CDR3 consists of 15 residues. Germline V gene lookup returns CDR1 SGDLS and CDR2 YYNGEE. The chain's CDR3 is CASSVAWSRVETQYF. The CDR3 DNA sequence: TGTGCCAGCAGCGTAGCTTGGTCTAGAGTAGAGACCCAGTACTTC.

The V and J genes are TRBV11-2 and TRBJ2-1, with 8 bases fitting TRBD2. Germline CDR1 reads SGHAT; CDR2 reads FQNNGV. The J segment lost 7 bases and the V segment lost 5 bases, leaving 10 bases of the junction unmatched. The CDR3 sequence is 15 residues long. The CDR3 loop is CASSPQVVAGNEQFF. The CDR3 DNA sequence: TGTGCCAGCAGCCCCCAGGTGGTAGCGGGGAATGAGCAGTTCTTC.

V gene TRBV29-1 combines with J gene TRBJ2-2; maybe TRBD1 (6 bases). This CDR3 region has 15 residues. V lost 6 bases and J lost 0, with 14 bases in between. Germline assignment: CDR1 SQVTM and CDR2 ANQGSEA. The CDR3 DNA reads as TGCAGCGTCAACGCAGGGGCATCGAACACCGGGGAGCTGTTTTTT. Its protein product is CSVNAGASNTGELFF.

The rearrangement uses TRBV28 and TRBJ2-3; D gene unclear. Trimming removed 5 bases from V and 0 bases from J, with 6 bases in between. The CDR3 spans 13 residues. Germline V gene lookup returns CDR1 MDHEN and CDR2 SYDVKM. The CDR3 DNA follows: TGTGCCAGCAGTCTAACTAGCACAGATACGCAGTATTTT. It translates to CASSLTSTDTQYF.

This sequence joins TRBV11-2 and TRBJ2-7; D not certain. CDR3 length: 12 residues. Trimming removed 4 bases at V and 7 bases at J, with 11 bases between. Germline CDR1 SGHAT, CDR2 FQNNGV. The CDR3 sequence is CASSSPSLEQYF. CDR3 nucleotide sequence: TGTGCCAGCAGCTCCCCCTCCCTGGAGCAGTACTTC.

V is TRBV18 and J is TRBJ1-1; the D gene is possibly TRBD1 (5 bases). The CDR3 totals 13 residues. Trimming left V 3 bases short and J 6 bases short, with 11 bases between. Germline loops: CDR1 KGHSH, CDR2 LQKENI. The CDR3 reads CASSPKGYSEAFF. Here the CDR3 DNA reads TGTGCCAGCTCACCGAAGGGGTACTCTGAAGCTTTCTTT.

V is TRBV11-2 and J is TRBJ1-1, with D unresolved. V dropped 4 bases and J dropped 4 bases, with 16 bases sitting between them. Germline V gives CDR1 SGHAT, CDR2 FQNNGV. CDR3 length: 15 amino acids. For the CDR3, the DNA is TGTGCCAGCAGCTCCGTCCGGGTCGGTGGCACTGAAGCTTTCTTT. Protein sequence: CASSSVRVGGTEAFF.

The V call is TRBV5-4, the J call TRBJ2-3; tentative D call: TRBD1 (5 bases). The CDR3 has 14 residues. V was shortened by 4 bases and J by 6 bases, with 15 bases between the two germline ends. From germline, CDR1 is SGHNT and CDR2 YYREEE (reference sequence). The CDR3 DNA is TGTGCCAGCAGCAGTCCTGACAGAACGGATACGCAGTATTTT. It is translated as CASSSPDRTDTQYF. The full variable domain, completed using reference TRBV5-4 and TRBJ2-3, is ETGVTQSPTHLIKTRGQQVTLRCSSQSGHNTVSWYQQALGQGPQFIFQYYREEENGRGNFPPRFSGLQFPNYSSELNVNALELDDSALYLCASSSPDRTDTQYFGPGTRLTVL.

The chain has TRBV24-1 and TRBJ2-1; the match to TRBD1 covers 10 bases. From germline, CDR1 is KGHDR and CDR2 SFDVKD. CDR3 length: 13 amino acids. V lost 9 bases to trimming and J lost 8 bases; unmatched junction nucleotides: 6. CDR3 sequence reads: CATLGQGSDEQFF. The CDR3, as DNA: TGTGCCACCCTGGGACAGGGGAGTGATGAGCAGTTCTTC.

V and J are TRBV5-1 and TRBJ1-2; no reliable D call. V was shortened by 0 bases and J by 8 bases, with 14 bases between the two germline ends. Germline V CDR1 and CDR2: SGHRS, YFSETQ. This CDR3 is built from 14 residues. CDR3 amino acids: CASSLVSAREGYTF. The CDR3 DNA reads TGCGCCAGCAGCTTGGTATCCGCCCGGGAAGGCTACACCTTC.

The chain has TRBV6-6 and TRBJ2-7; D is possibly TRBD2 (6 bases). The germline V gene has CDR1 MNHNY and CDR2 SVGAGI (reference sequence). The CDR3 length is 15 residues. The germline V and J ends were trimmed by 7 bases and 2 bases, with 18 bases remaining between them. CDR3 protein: CASTVGGKGTYEQYF. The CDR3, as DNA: TGTGCCAGCACCGTGGGCGGGAAGGGAACCTACGAGCAGTACTTC.

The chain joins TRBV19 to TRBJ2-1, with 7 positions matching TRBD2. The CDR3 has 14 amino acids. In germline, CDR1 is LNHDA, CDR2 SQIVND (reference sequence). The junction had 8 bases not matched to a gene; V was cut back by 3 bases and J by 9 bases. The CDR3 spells CASSIKREAREQFF. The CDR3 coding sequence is TGTGCCAGTAGTATCAAACGGGAGGCGCGTGAGCAGTTCTTC.

The CDR3 sequence is CASSEGLAGSYEQYF. CDR3 DNA: TGTGCCAGCAGTGAGGGACTAGCGGGGTCCTACGAGCAGTACTTC. The genes are TRBV28 and TRBJ2-7, with 13 nucleotides matching TRBD2. The V and J ends lost 5 bases and 1 base, in that order; junction bases with no gene match: 2. The CDR3 has 15 residues. Germline loops: CDR1 MDHEN, CDR2 SYDVKM.

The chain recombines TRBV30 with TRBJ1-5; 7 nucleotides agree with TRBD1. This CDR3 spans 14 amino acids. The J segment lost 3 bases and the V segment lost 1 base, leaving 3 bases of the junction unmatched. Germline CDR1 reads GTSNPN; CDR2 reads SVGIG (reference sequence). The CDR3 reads CAWSEGQVNQPQHF. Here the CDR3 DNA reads TGTGCCTGGAGTGAAGGACAGGTCAATCAGCCCCAGCATTTT.

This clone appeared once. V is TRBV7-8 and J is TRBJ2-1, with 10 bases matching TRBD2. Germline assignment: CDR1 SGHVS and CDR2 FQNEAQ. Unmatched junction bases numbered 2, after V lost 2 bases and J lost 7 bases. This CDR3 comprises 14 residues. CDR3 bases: TGTGCCAGCAGCTTACTAGCGGGAGTGAATGAGCAGTTCTTC. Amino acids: CASSLLAGVNEQFF.

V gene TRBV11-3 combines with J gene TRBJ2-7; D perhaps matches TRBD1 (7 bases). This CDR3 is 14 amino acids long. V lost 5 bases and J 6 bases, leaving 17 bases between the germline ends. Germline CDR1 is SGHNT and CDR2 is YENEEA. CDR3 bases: TGTGCCAGCAGCCCCGGGGGACAGACGCGCGAGCAGTACTTC. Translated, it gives CASSPGGQTREQYF.

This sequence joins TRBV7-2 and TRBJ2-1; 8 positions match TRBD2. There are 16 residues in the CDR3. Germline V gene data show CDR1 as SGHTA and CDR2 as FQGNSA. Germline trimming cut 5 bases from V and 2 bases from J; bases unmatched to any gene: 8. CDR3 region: CASSLDSGITYNEQFF. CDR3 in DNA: TGTGCCAGCAGCCTGGATAGCGGGATTACCTACAATGAGCAGTTCTTC.

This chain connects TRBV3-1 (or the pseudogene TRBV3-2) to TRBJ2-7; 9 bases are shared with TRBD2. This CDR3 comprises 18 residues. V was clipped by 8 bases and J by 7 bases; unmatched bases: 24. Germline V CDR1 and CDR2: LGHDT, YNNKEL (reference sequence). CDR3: CASSNGQNGAGGPGEQYF. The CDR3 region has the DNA TGTGCCAGCTCGAACGGCCAGAATGGGGCGGGAGGGCCGGGAGAGCAGTACTTC.

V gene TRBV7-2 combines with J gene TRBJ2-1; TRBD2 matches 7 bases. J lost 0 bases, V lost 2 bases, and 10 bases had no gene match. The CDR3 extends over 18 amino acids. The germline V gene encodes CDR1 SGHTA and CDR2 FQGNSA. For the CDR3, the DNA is TGTGCCAGCAGCTTAAATCCCCCACTAGCGATCTCCTACAATGAGCAGTTCTTC. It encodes CASSLNPPLAISYNEQFF.

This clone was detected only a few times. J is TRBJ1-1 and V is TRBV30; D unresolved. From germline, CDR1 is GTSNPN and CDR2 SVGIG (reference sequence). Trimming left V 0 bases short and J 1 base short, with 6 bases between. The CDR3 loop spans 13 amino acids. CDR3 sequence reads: CAWSVQQNTEAFF. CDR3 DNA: TGTGCCTGGAGTGTACAACAGAACACTGAAGCTTTCTTT.

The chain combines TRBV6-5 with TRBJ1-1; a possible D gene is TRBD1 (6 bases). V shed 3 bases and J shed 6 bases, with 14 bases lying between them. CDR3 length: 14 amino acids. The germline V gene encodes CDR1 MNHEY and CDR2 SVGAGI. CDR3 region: CASSYQGWTAEAFF. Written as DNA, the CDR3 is TGTGCCAGCAGTTATCAGGGGTGGACGGCTGAAGCTTTCTTT.

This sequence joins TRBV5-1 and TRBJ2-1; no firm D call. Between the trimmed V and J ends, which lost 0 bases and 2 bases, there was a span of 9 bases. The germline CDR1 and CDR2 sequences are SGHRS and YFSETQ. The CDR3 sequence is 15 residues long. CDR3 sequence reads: CASSLGGLPYNEQFF. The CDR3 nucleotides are TGCGCCAGCAGCTTGGGCGGATTACCCTACAATGAGCAGTTCTTC.

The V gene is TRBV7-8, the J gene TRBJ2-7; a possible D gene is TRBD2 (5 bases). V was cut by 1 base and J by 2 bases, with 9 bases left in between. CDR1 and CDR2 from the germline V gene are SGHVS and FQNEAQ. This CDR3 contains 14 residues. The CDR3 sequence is CASSLGTATYEQYF. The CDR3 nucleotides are TGTGCCAGCAGCTTAGGGACTGCTACCTACGAGCAGTACTTC.

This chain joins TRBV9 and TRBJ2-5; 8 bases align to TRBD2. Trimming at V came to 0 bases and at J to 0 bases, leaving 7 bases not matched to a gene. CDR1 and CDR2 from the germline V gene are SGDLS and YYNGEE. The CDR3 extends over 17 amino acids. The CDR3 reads CASSVGASGGHQETQYF. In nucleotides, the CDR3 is TGTGCCAGCAGCGTAGGGGCGAGCGGGGGCCACCAAGAGACCCAGTACTTC.

The CDR3: CASSQDSVANYGYTF. The CDR3 nucleotides read TGCGCCAGCAGCCAAGATTCGGTAGCTAACTATGGCTACACCTTC. This chain uses TRBV4-1 with TRBJ1-2; D not resolved. The CDR3 loop spans 15 amino acids. Trimming removed 0 bases at V and 0 bases at J, with 8 bases between. The germline gives CDR1 MGHRA, CDR2 YSYEKL.

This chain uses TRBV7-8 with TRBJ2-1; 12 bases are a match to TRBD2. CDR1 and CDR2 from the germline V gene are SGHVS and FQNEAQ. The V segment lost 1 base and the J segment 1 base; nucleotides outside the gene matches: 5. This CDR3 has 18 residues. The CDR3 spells CASSLGWLAGGSYNEQFF. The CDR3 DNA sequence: TGTGCCAGCAGCTTAGGATGGCTAGCGGGAGGGTCCTACAATGAGCAGTTCTTC.